Included here is one T cell receptor (beta chain) sequence, with context. As yet, its antigen is unknown. Germline V gene sequence: CDR1 MDHEN, CDR2 SYDVKM. This CDR3 has 14 residues. Between the trimmed V and J ends, which lost 3 bases and 9 bases, there was a span of 12 bases. Noted time point: patch test 3, about 24 weeks after DPC sensitization. Treatment of the sample: therapeutic diphenylcyclopropenone sensitization with weekly scalp DPC. Donors, patients with alopecia ranging from 18 to 70 years old and judged suitable for DPC, provided samples. TCRdb reprocessed the RACE reads with MiXCR, giving one entry per CDR3 protein. The sample lists about 120,000 distinct CDR3 sequences, around 11% seen once, with 2% to 2.5% in the top ten. This record comes from a study of human T cells and chemical hapten exposure. Study results and limitations: Expanded TCRs clustered into significantly more large CDR3 similarity groups than controls, the analysis revealed. Once DPC sensitization occurred, TCRs above 1 in 1000 frequency showed no change.

The sample consisted of whole blood, taken in connection with sensitization to the hapten diphenylcyclopropenone (DPC). The chain joins TRBV28 to TRBJ1-6; D remains unclear. The receptor's source is a woman aged 50 to 65 with alopecia areata. Some clones in this sample may be carry-over from other donors' samples. CDR3 protein: CASSFMGEGSPLHF. The CDR3 DNA follows: TGTGCCAGCAGTTTCATGGGCGAAGGTTCACCCCTCCACTTT.